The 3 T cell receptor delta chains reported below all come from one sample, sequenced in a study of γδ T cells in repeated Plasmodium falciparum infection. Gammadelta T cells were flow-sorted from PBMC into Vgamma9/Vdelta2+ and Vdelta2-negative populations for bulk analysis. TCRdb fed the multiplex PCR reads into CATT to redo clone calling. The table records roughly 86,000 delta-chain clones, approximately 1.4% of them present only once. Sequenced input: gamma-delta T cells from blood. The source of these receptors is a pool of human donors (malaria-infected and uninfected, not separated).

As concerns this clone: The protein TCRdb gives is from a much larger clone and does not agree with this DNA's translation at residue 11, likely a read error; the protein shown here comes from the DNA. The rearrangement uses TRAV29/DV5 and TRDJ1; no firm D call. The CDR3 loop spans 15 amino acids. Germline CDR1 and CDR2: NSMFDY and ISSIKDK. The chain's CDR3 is CAASHSGSGTGKLIF. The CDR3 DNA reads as TGTGCAGCAAGCCACTCGGGGTCCGGAACCGGTAAACTCATCTTT.

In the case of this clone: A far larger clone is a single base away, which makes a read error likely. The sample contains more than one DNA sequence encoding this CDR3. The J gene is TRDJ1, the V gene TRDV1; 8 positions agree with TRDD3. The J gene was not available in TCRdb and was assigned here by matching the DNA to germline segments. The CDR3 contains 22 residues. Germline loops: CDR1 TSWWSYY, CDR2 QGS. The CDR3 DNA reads TGTGCCCTTGGGGAACTGGGATCAAGTCGTACTGGGGGGTACGTCGACACCGATAAACTCATCTTT. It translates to CALGELGSSRTGGYVDTDKLIF.

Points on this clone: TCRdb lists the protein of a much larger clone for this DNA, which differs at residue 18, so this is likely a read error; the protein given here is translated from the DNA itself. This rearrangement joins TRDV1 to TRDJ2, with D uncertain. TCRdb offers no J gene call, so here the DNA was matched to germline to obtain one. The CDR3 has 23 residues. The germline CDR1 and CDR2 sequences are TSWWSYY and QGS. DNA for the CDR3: TGTGCTCTTGGTATCCCCTCGATCTACCCGAGATTCCCCCCGTCCTCTTTGGCAGCACAACTCTTCTTT. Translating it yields CALGIPSIYPRFPPSSLAAQLFF.